This is a list of T cell receptor beta chains from one sample in a study of blood T cells in healthy people across ages. MiXCR, applied by TCRdb to the 5' RACE reads, yields one record per CDR3 protein. This table has fewer than 2 million distinct CDR3 sequences, approximately 40% appearing once. Sequencing used blood. Receptors originate from a human donor in good health. The CDR3 runs from the conserved cysteine through the conserved F or W. The D gene is left open where the match is weak. A clone size is listed for some rows: how often the clone was seen (once, few, many), or a class if it is expanded.

length	D	size	J	V	CDR3	DNA
14	-	-	TRBJ2-7	TRBV12-3/TRBV12-4	CASTRVGERAEQYF	TGTGCCAGCACACGCGTAGGAGAGAGAGCCGAGCAGTACTTC
13	-	-	TRBJ2-1	TRBV12-3/TRBV12-4	CASGLGGPNEQFF	TGTGCCAGCGGTTTGGGAGGCCCCAACGAGCAGTTCTTC
13	TRBD1	-	TRBJ1-2	TRBV12-3/TRBV12-4	CATKSQGDYGYTF	TGTGCCACGAAATCTCAGGGGGACTATGGCTACACCTTC
15	-	-	TRBJ2-3	TRBV3-1	CASSRQYGGTDTQYF	TGTGCCAGCAGCCGCCAATATGGGGGAACAGATACGCAGTATTTT
15	-	-	TRBJ2-7	TRBV9	CASSVATGNAYEQYF	TGTGCCAGCAGCGTAGCTACGGGCAACGCCTACGAGCAGTACTTC
14	-	few	TRBJ2-1	TRBV2	CASKNTNGYNEQFF	TGTGCCAGCAAGAACACCAATGGGTACAATGAGCAGTTCTTC
16	TRBD2	few	TRBJ2-3	TRBV27	CASLAGGGALTDTQYF	TGTGCCAGCTTGGCGGGCGGGGGGGCCCTCACAGATACGCAGTATTTT
16	-	-	TRBJ2-3	TRBV11-2	CASSLVHTGGTDTQYF	TGTGCCAGCAGCTTAGTGCACACTGGGGGCACAGATACGCAGTATTTT
15	TRBD2	-	TRBJ2-3	TRBV4-3	CASSRGGFYTDTQYF	TGCGCCAGCAGCCGGGGAGGGTTCTACACAGATACGCAGTATTTT
13	-	-	TRBJ1-1	TRBV6-5	CASSDSANTEAFF	TGTGCCAGCAGCGACAGTGCGAACACTGAAGCTTTCTTT
14	-	-	TRBJ1-1	TRBV2	CASSVSPANTEAFF	TGTGCCAGCAGTGTGTCGCCGGCGAACACTGAAGCTTTCTTT
17	TRBD1	-	TRBJ2-5	TRBV7-8	CASRRRPGQGLQETQYF	TGTGCCAGCAGGAGACGTCCGGGACAGGGATTACAAGAGACCCAGTACTTC
14	-	few	TRBJ1-6	TRBV5-5	CASTPDLSHSPLHF	TGTGCCAGCACCCCGGACCTTAGCCATTCACCCCTCCACTTT
13	TRBD1	many	TRBJ1-1	TRBV20-1	CSARDRTNTEAFF	TGCAGTGCAAGGGACAGGACGAACACTGAAGCTTTCTTT
15	TRBD1	-	TRBJ2-5	TRBV12-3/TRBV12-4	CASSILGQLRETQYF	TGTGCCAGTAGTATCTTGGGACAGCTCCGCGAGACCCAGTACTTC
15	TRBD1	-	TRBJ1-1	TRBV5-6	CASSSTGGRGTEAFF	TGTGCCAGCAGCTCGACAGGGGGCAGAGGTACTGAAGCTTTCTTT
12	TRBD2	-	TRBJ2-4	TRBV9	CASSHGTGGQYF	TGTGCCAGCAGCCATGGGACGGGGGGGCAGTACTTC
16	TRBD1	once	TRBJ1-5	TRBV5-1	CASSLDPRDRYQPQHF	TGCGCCAGCAGCTTGGACCCCCGGGACAGGTATCAGCCCCAGCATTTT
16	TRBD1	-	TRBJ2-1	TRBV13	CASSFSPGTGTDEQFF	TGTGCCAGCAGCTTCAGTCCCGGGACAGGGACGGATGAGCAGTTCTTC
13	-	-	TRBJ2-1	TRBV4-1	CASSISTGNEQFF	TGCGCCAGCAGCATCAGTACAGGGAATGAGCAGTTCTTC
13	-	-	TRBJ1-5	TRBV11-2	CASSSAIGQPQHF	TGTGCCAGCAGCTCAGCCATTGGGCAGCCCCAGCATTTT
15	TRBD2	-	TRBJ2-1	TRBV11-1	CASGDSGGAENGQFF	TGTGCCAGCGGCGATAGCGGGGGGGCCGAAAATGGGCAGTTCTTC
17	TRBD2	-	TRBJ2-2	TRBV6-2/TRBV6-3	CASSKLAGGMNTGELFF	TGTGCCAGCAGTAAGCTAGCGGGGGGCATGAACACCGGGGAGCTGTTTTTT
16	-	-	TRBJ2-5	TRBV7-6	CASSLDSSLTQETQYF	TGTGCCAGCAGCCTTGACTCATCGTTGACCCAAGAGACCCAGTACTTC
16	-	-	TRBJ1-4	TRBV20-1	CSARARVGVPNEKLFF	TGCAGTGCTAGAGCCAGGGTGGGGGTTCCTAATGAAAAACTGTTTTTT